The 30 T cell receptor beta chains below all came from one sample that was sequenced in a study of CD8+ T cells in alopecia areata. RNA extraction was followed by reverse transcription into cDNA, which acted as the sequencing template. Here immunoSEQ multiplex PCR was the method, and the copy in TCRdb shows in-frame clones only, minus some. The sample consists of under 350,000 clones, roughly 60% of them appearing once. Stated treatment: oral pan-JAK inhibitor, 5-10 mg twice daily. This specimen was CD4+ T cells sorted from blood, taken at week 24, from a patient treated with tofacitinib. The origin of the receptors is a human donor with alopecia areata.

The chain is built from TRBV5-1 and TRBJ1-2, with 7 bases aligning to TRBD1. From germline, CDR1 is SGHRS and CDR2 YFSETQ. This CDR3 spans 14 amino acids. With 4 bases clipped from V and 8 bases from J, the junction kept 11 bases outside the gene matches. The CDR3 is CASSKRQGDGGYTF. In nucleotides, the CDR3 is TGCGCCAGCAGCAAAAGACAGGGCGACGGCGGCTACACCTTC.

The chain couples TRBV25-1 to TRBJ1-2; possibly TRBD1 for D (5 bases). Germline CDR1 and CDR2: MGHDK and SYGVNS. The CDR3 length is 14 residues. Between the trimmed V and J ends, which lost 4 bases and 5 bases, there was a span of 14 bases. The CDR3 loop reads CASSGAGGWYGYTF. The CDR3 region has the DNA TGTGCCAGCAGTGGAGCCGGGGGGTGGTATGGCTACACCTTC.

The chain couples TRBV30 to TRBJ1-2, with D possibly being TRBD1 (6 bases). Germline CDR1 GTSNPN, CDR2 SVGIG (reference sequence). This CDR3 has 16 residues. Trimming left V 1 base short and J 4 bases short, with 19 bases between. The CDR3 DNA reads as TGTGCCTGGAGTGGGAGGACAGCCGGGGCCTCCTATGGCTACACCTTC. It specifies CAWSGRTAGASYGYTF.

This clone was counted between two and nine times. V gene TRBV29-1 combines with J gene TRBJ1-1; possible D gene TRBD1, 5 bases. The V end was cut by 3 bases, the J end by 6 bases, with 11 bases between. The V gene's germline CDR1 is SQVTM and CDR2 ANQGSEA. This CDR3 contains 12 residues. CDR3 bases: TGCAGCGTTGAGGGACCCGGTCCTGAAGCTTTCTTT. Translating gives CSVEGPGPEAFF.

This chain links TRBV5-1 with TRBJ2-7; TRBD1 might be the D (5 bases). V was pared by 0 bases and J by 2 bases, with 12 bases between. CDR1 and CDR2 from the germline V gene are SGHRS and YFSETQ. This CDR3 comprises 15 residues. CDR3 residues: CASSLDSGRAYEQYF. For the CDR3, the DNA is TGCGCCAGCAGCTTGGATTCGGGCAGGGCCTACGAGCAGTACTTC.

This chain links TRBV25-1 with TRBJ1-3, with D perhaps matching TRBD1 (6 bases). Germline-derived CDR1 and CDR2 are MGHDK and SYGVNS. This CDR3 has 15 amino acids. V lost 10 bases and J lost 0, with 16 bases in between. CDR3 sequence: CANLGTLSSGNTIYF. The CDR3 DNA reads TGTGCCAACTTGGGGACACTCAGCTCTGGAAACACCATATATTTT. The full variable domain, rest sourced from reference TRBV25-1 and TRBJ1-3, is EADIYQTPRYLVIGTGKKITLECSQTMGHDKMYWYQQDPGMELHLIHYSYGVNSTEKGDLSSESTVSRIRTEHFPLTLESARPSHTSQYLCANLGTLSSGNTIYFGEGSWLTVV.

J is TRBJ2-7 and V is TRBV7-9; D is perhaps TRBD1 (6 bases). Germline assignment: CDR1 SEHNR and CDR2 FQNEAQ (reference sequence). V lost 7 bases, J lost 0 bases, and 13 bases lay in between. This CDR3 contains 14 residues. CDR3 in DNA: TGTGCCAGCACCCAGGGGCAAAACTCCTACGAGCAGTACTTC. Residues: CASTQGQNSYEQYF.

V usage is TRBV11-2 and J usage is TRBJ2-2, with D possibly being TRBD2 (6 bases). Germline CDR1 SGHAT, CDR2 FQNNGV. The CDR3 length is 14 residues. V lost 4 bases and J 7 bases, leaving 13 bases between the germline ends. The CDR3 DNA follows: TGTGCCAGCAGCTCCGCCGGAGGGAGCGGGGAGCTGTTTTTT. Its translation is CASSSAGGSGELFF.

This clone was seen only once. Here the CDR3 reads CASRHPGRGTGELFF. DNA of the CDR3: TGCGCCAGCAGGCACCCGGGGCGGGGCACCGGGGAGCTGTTTTTT. J is TRBJ2-2 and V is TRBV4-1, with D maybe TRBD2 (6 bases). Germline V gene lookup returns CDR1 MGHRA and CDR2 YSYEKL. V lost 6 bases and J lost 4, with 15 bases in between. The CDR3 runs 15 residues.

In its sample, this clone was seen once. CDR3 DNA sequence: TGTGCCAGCAGTGTAATGCGGAGTTATGGCTACACCTTC. It is translated as CASSVMRSYGYTF. The chain has TRBV2 and TRBJ1-2; D is undetermined. V lost 4 bases and J 5 bases, leaving 11 bases between the germline ends. This CDR3 region has 13 residues. The V gene's germline CDR1 is SNHLY and CDR2 FYNNEI.

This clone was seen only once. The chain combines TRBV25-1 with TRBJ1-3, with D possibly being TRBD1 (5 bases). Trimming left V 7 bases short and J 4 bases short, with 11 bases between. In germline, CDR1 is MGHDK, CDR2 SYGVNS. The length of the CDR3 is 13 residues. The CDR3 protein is CASTPGLGNTIYF. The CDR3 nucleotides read TGTGCCAGCACTCCAGGGTTAGGAAACACCATATATTTT.

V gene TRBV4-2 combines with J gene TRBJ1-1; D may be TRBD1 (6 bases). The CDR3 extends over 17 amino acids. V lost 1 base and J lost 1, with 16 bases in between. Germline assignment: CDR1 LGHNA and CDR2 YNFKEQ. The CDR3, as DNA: TGTGCCAGCAGCCAAGTTAACGACCAGGGGCCGAACACTGAAGCTTTCTTT. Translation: CASSQVNDQGPNTEAFF.

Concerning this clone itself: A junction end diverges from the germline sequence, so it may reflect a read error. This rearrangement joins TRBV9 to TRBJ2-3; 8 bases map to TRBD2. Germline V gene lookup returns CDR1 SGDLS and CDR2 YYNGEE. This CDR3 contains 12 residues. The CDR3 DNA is TGTGCCAGTAGCGGGAACACAGATACGCAGTATTTT. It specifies CASSGNTDTQYF.

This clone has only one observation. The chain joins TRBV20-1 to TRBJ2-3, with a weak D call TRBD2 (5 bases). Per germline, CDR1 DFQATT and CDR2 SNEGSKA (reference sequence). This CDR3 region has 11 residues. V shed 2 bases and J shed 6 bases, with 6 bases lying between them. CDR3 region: CSARPGDTQYF. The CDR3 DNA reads TGCAGTGCTAGACCGGGGGATACGCAGTATTTT.

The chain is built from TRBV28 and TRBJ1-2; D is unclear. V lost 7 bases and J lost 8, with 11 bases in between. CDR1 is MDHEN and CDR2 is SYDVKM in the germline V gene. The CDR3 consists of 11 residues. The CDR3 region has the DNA TGTGCCAGCAATCGGAATACGGGCTACACCTTC. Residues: CASNRNTGYTF.

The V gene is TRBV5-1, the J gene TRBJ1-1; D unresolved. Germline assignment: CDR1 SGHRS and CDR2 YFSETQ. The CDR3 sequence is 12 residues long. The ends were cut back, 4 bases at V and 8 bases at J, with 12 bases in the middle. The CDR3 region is CASSPRGNEAFF. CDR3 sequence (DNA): TGCGCCAGCAGCCCTCGGGGTAACGAAGCTTTCTTT.

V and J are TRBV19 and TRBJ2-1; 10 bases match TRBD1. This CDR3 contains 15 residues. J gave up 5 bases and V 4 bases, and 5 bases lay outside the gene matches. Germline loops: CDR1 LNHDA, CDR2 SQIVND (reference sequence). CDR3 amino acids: CASSTDRGHNNEQFF. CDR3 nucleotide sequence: TGTGCCAGTAGTACCGACAGGGGGCACAACAATGAGCAGTTCTTC. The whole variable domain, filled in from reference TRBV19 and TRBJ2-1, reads DGGITQSPKYLFRKEGQNVTLSCEQNLNHDAMYWYRQDPGQGLRLIYYSQIVNDFQKGDIAEGYSVSREKKESFPLTVTSAQKNPTAFYLCASSTDRGHNNEQFFGPGTRLTVL.

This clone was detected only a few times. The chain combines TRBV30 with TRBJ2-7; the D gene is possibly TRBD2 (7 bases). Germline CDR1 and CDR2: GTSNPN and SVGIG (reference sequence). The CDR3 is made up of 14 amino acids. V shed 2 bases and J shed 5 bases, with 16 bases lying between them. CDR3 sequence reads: CAWSQGQGRDEQYF. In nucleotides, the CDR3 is TGTGCCTGGAGTCAGGGTCAGGGGAGGGACGAGCAGTACTTC.

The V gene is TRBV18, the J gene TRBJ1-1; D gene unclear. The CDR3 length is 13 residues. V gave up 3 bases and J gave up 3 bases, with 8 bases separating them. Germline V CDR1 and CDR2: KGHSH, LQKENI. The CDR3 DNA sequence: TGTGCCAGCTCACCTCTGCTGGACACTGAAGCTTTCTTT. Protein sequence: CASSPLLDTEAFF.

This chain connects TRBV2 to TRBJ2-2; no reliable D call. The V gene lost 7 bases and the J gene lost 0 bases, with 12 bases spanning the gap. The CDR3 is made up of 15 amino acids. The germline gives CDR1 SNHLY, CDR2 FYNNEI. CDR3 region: CASTWTEPNTGELFF. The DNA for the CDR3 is TGTGCCAGCACCTGGACGGAGCCGAACACCGGGGAGCTGTTTTTT.

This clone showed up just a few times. The CDR3 protein is CAWSFLRGGSEQFF. The CDR3 DNA reads TGTGCCTGGAGTTTCTTACGGGGCGGGAGTGAGCAGTTCTTC. The rearrangement joins TRBV30 to TRBJ2-1, with TRBD2 identical over 7 bases. Germline trimming cut 2 bases from V and 9 bases from J; bases unmatched to any gene: 10. Germline V gene lookup returns CDR1 GTSNPN and CDR2 SVGIG (reference sequence). There are 14 residues in the CDR3.

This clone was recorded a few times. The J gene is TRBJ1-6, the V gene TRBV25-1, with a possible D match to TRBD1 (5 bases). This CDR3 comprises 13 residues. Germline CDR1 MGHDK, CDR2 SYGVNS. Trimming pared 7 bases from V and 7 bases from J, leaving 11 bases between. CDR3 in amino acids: CASTSPGNSPLHF. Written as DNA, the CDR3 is TGTGCCAGCACCAGCCCAGGGAATTCACCCCTCCACTTT.

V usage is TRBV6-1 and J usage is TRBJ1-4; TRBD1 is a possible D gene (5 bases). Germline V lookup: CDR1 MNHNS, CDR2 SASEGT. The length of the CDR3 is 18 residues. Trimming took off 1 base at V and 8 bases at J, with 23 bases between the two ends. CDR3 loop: CASSEGRIWATEGEKLFF. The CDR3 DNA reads TGTGCCAGCAGTGAAGGTCGTATATGGGCCACCGAGGGGGAAAAACTGTTTTTT.

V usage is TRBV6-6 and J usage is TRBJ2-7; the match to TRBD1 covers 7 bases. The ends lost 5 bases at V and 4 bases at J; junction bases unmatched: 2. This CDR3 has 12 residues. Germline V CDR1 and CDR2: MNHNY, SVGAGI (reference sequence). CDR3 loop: CASSNRGYEQYF. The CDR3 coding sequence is TGTGCCAGCAGTAACAGGGGTTACGAGCAGTACTTC.

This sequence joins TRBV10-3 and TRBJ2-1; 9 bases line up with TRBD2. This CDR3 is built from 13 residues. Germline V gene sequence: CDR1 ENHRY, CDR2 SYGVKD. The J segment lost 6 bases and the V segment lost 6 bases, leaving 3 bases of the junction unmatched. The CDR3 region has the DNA TGTGCCATCAGAAGACTAGCGGCCAATGAGCAGTTCTTC. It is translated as CAIRRLAANEQFF.

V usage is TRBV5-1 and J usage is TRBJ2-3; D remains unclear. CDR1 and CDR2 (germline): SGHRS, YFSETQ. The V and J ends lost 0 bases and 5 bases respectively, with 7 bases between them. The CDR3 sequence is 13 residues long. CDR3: CASSLETLDTQYF. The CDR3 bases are TGCGCCAGCAGCTTGGAGACCCTAGATACGCAGTATTTT.

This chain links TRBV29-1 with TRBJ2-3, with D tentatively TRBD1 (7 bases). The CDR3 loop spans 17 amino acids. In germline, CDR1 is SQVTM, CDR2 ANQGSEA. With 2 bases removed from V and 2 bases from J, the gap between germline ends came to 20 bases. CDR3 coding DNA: TGCAGCGTTGAAAGGAGGGCCGGGACAGAGGTCACAGATACGCAGTATTTT. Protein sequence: CSVERRAGTEVTDTQYF.

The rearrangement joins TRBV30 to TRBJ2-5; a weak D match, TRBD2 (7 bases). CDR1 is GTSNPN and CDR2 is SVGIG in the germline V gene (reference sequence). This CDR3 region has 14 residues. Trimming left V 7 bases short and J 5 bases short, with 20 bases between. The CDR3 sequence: CASVGGLSGETQYF. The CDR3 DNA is TGTGCCTCCGTCGGGGGGCTAAGTGGGGAGACCCAGTACTTC.

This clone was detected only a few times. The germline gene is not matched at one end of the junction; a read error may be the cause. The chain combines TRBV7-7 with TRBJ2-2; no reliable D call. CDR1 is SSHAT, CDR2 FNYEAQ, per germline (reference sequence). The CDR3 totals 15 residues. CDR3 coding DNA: TGTGCTAGCAGCTGGGGTTCATCGAACACCGGGGAGCTGTTTTTT. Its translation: CASSWGSSNTGELFF.

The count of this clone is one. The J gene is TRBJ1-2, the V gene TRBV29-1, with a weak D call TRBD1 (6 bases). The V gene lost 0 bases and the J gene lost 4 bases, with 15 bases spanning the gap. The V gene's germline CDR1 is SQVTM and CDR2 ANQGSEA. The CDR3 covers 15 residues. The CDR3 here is CSVEDLGGRVYGYTF. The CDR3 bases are TGCAGCGTTGAAGATCTAGGGGGGCGAGTCTATGGCTACACCTTC.